The sequence of this T cell receptor (beta chain) was determined in a study of human T cells and chemical hapten exposure. Across the whole study: Patches with 0.01% DPC went on the upper back, and the tests were read at 6 days.

Within the library, unique molecular identifiers were attached to each individual cDNA molecule. TCRdb re-called the RACE reads with MiXCR, one entry per CDR3 protein. In the table there are some 30,000 distinct CDR3 sequences, almost 6% of which are singletons. Ten or more counts support this clonotype. Its antigen is still unknown. General study findings and limits: DPC sensitization produced no change in TCRs with frequency above 1 in 1000.

There are 15 residues in the CDR3. V lost 0 bases and J 3 bases, leaving 11 bases between the germline ends. Germline V gene lookup returns CDR1 LGHNA and CDR2 YSLEER. Time point defined: patch test 3, about 24 weeks after DPC sensitization. Described treatment: therapeutic diphenylcyclopropenone sensitization with weekly scalp DPC. The clonotype was recovered from a man aged 25 to 40 with alopecia areata. Some clones in this sample may be carry-over from other donors' samples. V usage is TRBV4-3 and J usage is TRBJ1-1; D not certain. The material was whole blood, obtained in connection with sensitization to the hapten diphenylcyclopropenone (DPC). The CDR3 nucleotides read TGCGCCAGCAGCCAAGATCTGGATATCGACACTGAAGCTTTCTTT. Its protein product is CASSQDLDIDTEAFF.